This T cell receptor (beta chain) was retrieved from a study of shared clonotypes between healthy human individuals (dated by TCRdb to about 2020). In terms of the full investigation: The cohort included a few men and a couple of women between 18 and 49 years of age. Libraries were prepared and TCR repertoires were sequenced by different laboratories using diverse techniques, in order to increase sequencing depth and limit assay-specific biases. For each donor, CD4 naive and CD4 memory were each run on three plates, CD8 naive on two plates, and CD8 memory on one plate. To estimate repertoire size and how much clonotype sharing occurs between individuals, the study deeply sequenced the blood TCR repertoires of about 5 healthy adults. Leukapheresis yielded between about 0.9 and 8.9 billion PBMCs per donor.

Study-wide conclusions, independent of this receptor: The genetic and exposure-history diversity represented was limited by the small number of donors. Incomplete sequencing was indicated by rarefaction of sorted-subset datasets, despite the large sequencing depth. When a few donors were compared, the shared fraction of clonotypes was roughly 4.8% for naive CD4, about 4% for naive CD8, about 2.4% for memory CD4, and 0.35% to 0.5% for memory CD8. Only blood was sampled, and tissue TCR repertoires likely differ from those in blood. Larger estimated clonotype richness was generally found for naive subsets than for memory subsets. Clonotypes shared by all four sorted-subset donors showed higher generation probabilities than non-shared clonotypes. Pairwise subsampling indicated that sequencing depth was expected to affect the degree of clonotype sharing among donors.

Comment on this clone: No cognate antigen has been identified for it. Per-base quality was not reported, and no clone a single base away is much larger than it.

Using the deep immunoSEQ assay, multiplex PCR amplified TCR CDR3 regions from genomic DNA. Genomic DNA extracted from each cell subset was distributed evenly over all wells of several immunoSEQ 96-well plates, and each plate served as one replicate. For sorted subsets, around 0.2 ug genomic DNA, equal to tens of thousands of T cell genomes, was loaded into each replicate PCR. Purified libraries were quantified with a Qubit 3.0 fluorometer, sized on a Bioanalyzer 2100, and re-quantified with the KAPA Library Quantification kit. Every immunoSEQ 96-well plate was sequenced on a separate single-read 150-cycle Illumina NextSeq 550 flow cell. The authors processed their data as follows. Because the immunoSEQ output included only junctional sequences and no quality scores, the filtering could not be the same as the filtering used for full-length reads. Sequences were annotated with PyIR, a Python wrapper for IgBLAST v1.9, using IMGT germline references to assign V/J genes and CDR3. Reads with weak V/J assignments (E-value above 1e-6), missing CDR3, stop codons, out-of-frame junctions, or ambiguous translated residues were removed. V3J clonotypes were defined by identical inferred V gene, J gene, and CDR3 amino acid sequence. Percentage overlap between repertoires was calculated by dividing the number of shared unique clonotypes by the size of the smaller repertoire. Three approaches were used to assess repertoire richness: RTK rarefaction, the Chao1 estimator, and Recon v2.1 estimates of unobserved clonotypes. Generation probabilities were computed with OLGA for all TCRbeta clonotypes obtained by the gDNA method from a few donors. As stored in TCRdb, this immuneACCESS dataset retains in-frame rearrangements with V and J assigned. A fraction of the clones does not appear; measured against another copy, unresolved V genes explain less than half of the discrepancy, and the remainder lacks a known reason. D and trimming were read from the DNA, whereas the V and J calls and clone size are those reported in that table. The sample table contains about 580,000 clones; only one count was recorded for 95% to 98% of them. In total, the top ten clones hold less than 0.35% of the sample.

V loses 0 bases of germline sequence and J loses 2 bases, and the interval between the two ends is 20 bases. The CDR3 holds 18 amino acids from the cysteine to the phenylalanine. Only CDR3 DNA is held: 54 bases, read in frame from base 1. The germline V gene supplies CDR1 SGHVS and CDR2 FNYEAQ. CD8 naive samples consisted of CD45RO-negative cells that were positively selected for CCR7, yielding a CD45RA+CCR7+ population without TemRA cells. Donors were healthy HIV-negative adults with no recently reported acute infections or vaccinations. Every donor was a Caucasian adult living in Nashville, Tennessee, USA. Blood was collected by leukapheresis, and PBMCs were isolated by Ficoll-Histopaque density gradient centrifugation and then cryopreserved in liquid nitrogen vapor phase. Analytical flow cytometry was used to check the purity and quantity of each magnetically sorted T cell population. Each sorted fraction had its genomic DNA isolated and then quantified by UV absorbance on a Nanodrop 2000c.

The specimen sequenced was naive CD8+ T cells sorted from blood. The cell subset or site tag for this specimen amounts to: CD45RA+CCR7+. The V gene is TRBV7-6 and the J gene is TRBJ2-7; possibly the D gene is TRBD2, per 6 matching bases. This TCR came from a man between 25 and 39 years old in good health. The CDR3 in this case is CASSLARVGREIPYEQYF. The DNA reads TGTGCCAGCAGCTTAGCGCGGGTAGGCCGGGAGATCCCCTACGAGCAGTACTTC.